Listed below are T cell receptor beta chains from one sample, sequenced in a study of CD8+CD57+ T cells in acquired aplastic anemia. MiXCR, run by TCRdb on the reads, gives a single entry per CDR3 protein. The data contain a few hundred thousand distinct CDR3 sequences, 45% to 65% of them singletons. The sample consisted of sorted CD4+, CD8+, or CD8+CD57+ T cells (not recorded which) from PBMCs. The receptor set was obtained from a human donor with aplastic anemia. CDR3s include the opening cysteine and the closing phenylalanine or tryptophan. A D gene is named only where the DNA matches it firmly. Size is omitted from some rows. Given values are once, few, many or a class for expanded clones.

j_call d_call clone_size v_call cdr3_aa cdr3_nt
TRBJ2-7 TRBD2 - TRBV7-3 CASSPSGGLFDEQYF TGTGCCAGCAGCCCTAGCGGGGGGCTTTTCGACGAGCAGTACTTC
TRBJ1-1 - - TRBV19 CASSIRQPIAEAFF TGTGCCAGTAGTATTAGGCAGCCGATAGCAGAAGCTTTCTTT
TRBJ2-3 TRBD1 - TRBV15 CATSSRQGADTQYF TGTGCCACCAGCAGTAGGCAGGGGGCAGATACGCAGTATTTT
TRBJ1-6 TRBD1 - TRBV2 CASCRDRANSPLHF TGTGCCAGCTGCCGGGACAGGGCTAATTCACCCCTCCACTTT
TRBJ2-3 - few TRBV20-1 CSALGRPSLDTQYF TGCAGTGCTCTCGGACGGCCGTCGTTGGATACGCAGTATTTT
TRBJ2-3 - many TRBV4-1 CASSQDPATDTQYF TGCGCCAGCAGCCAAGATCCGGCGACGGATACGCAGTATTTT
TRBJ2-7 - many TRBV5-5 CASSTRSYEQYF TGTGCCAGCAGCACCCGATCCTACGAGCAGTACTTC
TRBJ1-1 - many TRBV7-9 CASSFGDGMSTEAFF TGTGCCAGCAGCTTCGGTGATGGGATGAGCACTGAAGCTTTCTTT
TRBJ2-7 TRBD1 - TRBV7-9 CASSLGQVLYEQYF TGTGCCAGCAGCCTAGGACAGGTCCTCTACGAGCAGTACTTC
TRBJ2-3 - - TRBV20-1 CSARDPVGRRDTQYF TGCAGTGCTAGAGATCCGGTGGGGCGCAGAGATACGCAGTATTTT
TRBJ1-5 - once TRBV7-9 CASSLAAGDGTGGGNQPQHF TGTGCCAGCAGCTTAGCCGCGGGAGATGGTACCGGGGGCGGCAATCAGCCCCAGCATTTT
TRBJ2-7 - many TRBV3-1 CASSLQYEQYF TGTGCCAGCAGCTTACAATACGAGCAGTACTTC
TRBJ2-3 TRBD2 - TRBV15 CATSRTTSGSGTDTQYF TGTGCCACCAGCAGAACGACTAGCGGGAGCGGCACAGATACGCAGTATTTT
TRBJ2-1 - - TRBV20-1 CSASSLDPGPGNEQFF TGCAGTGCCAGCAGCTTAGACCCGGGGCCCGGGAATGAGCAGTTCTTC
TRBJ1-1 - once TRBV20-1 CSAITLTGMNTEAFF TGCAGTGCTATCACCTTAACAGGGATGAACACTGAAGCTTTCTTT
TRBJ2-3 TRBD2 many TRBV6-5 CASRPGGADTQYF TGTGCCAGCAGACCGGGAGGTGCTGATACGCAGTATTTT
TRBJ2-5 - - TRBV20-1 CSARSMKGHQETQYF TGCAGTGCTAGAAGTATGAAGGGGCATCAAGAGACCCAGTACTTC
TRBJ2-7 - many TRBV10-1 CASSPGQLPYEQYF TGCGCCAGCAGTCCGGGACAACTGCCCTACGAGCAGTACTTC
TRBJ2-1 TRBD2 - TRBV20-1 CSARDYSGGPEQFF TGCAGTGCTAGAGATTATAGCGGGGGTCCTGAGCAGTTCTTC
TRBJ1-2 - - TRBV10-3 CASRGQYYGYTF TGTGCCAGCCGTGGACAGTACTATGGCTACACCTTC
TRBJ1-3 - once TRBV7-2 CASSSRLSGNTIYF TGTGCCAGCAGCTCACGGCTCTCTGGAAACACCATATATTTT
TRBJ1-1 - once TRBV11-2 CASSPYTEAFF TGTGCCAGCAGTCCGTACACCGAAGCTTTCTTT
TRBJ2-1 TRBD2 - TRBV20-1 CSAREIAGGFNEQFF TGCAGTGCTAGAGAGATAGCGGGAGGGTTCAATGAGCAGTTCTTC
TRBJ1-1 - few TRBV20-1 CSPTDRIKNTEAFF TGCAGTCCCACGGACCGGATAAAGAACACTGAAGCTTTCTTT
TRBJ2-7 TRBD1 - TRBV29-1 CSVANPGQGFYEQYF TGCAGCGTTGCGAATCCGGGACAGGGGTTCTACGAGCAGTACTTC
TRBJ2-1 TRBD1 - TRBV24-1 CATGSIWDSQSSYNEQFF TGTGCCACCGGCTCAATATGGGACAGCCAAAGCTCCTACAATGAGCAGTTCTTC
TRBJ1-5 - - TRBV10-3 CAISDQGNNQPQHF TGTGCCATCAGTGACCAGGGGAACAATCAGCCCCAGCATTTT